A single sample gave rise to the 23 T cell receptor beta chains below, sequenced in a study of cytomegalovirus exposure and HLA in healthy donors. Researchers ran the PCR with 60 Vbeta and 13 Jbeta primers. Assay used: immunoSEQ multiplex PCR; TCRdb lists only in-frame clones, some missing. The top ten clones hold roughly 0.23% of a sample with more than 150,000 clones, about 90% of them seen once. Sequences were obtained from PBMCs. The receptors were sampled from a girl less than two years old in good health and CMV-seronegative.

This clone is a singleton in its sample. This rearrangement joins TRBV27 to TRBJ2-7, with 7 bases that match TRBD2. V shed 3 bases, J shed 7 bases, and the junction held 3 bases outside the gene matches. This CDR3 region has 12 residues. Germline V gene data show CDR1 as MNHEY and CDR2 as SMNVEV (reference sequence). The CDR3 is CASSFGGREQYF. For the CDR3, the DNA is TGTGCCAGCAGTTTCGGCGGGAGAGAGCAGTACTTC.

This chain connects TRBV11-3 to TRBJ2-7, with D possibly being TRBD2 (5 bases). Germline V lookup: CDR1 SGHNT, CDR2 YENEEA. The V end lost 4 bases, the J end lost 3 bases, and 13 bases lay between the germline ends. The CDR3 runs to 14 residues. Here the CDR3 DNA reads TGTGCCAGCAGCTCCGGAACCACTAGCTACGAGCAGTACTTC. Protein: CASSSGTTSYEQYF.

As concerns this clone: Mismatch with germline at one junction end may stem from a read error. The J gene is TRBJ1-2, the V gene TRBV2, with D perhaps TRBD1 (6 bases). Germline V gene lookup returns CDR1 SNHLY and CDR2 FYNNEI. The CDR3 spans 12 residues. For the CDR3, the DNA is TGTACCAGCGGACTGACAGGAGGTGGCTACACCTTC. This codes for CTSGLTGGGYTF.

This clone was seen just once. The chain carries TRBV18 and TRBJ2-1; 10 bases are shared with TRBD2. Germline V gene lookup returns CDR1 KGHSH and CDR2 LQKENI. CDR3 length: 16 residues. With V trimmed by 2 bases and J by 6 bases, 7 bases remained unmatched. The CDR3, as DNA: TGTGCCAGCTCACCAAACAGGGCTAGCGGGAGCAATGAGCAGTTCTTC. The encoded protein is CASSPNRASGSNEQFF.

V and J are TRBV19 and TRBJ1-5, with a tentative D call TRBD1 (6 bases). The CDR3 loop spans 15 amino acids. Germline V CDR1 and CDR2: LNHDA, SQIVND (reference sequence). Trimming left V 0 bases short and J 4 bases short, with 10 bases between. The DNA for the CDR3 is TGTGCCAGTAGTATAGATCGCCAGGGGAATCAGCCCCAGCATTTT. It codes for CASSIDRQGNQPQHF.

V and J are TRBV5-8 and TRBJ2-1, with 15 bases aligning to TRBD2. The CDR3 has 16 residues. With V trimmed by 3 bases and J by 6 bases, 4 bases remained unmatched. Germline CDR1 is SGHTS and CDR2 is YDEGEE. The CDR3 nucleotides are TGTGCCAGCAGCTACGGGACTAGCGGGAGGAGCAATGAGCAGTTCTTC. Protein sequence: CASSYGTSGRSNEQFF. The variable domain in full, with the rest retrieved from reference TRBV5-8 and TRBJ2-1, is EAGVTQSPTHLIKTRGQQATLRCSPISGHTSVYWYQQALGLGLQFLLWYDEGEERNRGNFPPRFSGRQFPNYSSELNVNALELEDSALYLCASSYGTSGRSNEQFFGPGTRLTVL.

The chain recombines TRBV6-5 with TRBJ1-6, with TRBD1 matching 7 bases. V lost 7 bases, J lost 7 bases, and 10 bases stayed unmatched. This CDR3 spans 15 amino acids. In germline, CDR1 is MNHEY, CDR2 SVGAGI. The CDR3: CASTKYRGANSPLHF. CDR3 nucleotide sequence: TGTGCCAGCACCAAGTACAGGGGTGCGAATTCACCCCTCCACTTT.

CDR3 residues: CASSISSGGELFF. In DNA, the CDR3 is TGTGCCAGCAGCATCAGTAGCGGCGGGGAGCTGTTTTTT. The chain couples TRBV9 to TRBJ2-2; a possible D gene is TRBD2 (6 bases). CDR3 length equals 13 residues. CDR1 SGDLS and CDR2 YYNGEE come from the germline V gene. V lost 4 bases, J lost 7 bases, and 11 bases lay in between.

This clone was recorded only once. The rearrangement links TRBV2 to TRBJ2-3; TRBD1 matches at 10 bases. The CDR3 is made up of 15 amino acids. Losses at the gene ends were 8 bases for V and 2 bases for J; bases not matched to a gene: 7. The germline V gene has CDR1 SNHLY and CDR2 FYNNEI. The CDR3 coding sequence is TGTGCCAGCGGAGGGGACAGGGGAGTCACAGATACGCAGTATTTT. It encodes CASGGDRGVTDTQYF.

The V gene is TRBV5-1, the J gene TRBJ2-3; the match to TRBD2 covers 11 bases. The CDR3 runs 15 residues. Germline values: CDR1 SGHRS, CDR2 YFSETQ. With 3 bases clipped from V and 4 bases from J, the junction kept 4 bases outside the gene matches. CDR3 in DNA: TGCGCCAGCAGCTCGGGACTAGCGGCACCAGATACGCAGTATTTT. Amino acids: CASSSGLAAPDTQYF.

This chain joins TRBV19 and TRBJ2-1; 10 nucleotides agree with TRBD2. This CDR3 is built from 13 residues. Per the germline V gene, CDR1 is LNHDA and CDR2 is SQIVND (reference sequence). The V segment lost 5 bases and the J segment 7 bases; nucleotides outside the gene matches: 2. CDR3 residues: CASSYSGRNEQFF. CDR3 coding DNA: TGTGCCAGTAGTTATAGCGGGAGGAATGAGCAGTTCTTC.

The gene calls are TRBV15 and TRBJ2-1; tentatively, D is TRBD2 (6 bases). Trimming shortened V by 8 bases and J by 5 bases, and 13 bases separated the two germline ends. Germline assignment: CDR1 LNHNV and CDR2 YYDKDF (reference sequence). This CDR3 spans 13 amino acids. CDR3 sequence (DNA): TGTGCCACCCGGGGGTTAGCGAACAATGAGCAGTTCTTC. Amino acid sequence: CATRGLANNEQFF.

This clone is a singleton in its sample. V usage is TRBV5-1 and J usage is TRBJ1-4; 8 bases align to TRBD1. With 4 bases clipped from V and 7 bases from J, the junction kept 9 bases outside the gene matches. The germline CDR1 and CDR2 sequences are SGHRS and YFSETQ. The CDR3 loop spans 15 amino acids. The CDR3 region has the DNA TGCGCCAGCAGCCAAGATTTGACAGGGGTTGAAAAACTGTTTTTT. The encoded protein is CASSQDLTGVEKLFF.

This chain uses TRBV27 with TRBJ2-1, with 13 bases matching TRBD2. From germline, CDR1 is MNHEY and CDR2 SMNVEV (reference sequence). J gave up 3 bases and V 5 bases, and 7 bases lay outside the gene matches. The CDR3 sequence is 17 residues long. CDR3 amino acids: CASSRRTSGSYYNEQFF. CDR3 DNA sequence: TGTGCCAGCAGTAGAAGGACTAGCGGGAGTTACTACAATGAGCAGTTCTTC.

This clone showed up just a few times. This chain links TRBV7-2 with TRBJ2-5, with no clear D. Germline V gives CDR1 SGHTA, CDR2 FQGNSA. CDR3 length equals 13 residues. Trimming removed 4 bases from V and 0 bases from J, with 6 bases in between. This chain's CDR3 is CASSSSYQETQYF. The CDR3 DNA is TGTGCCAGCAGCTCTTCCTACCAAGAGACCCAGTACTTC.

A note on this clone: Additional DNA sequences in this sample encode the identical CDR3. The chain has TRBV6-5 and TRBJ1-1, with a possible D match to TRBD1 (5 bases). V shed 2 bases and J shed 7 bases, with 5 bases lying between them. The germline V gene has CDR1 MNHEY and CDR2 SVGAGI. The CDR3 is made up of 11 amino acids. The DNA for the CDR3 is TGTGCCAGCAGTTACAGGGGTGAAGCTTTCTTT. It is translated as CASSYRGEAFF.

CDR3 protein: CASSPRVSTNEKLFF. In DNA, the CDR3 is TGTGCCAGCTCACCTCGGGTCTCAACTAATGAAAAACTGTTTTTT. The rearrangement uses TRBV18 and TRBJ1-4; no clear D. Deletions cut 3 bases from V and 0 bases from J, with 8 bases between. Germline CDR1 reads KGHSH; CDR2 reads LQKENI. The CDR3 runs to 15 residues.

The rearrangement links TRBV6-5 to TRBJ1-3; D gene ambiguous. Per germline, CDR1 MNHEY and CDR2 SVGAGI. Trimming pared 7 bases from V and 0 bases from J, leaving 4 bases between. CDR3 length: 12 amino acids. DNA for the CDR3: TGTGCCAGCACTACCTCTGGAAACACCATATATTTT. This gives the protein CASTTSGNTIYF.

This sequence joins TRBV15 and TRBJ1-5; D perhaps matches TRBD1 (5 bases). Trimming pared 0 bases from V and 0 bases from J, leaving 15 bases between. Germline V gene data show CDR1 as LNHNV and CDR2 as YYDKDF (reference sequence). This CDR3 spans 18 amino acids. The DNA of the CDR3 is TGTGCCACCAGCAGAGACCATCCGGCGGGGCCTAGCAATCAGCCCCAGCATTTT. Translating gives CATSRDHPAGPSNQPQHF.

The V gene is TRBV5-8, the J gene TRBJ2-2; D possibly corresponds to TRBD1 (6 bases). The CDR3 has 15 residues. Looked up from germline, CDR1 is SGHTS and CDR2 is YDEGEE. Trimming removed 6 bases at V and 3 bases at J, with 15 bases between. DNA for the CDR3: TGTGCCAGCAACCTCGGGCAGGGGTACACCGGGGAGCTGTTTTTT. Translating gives CASNLGQGYTGELFF.

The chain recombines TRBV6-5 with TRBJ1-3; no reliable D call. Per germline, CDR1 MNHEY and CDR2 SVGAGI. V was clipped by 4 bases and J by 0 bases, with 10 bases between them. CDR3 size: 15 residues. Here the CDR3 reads CASSWAGSSGNTIYF. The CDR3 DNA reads TGTGCCAGCAGTTGGGCAGGCTCCTCTGGAAACACCATATATTTT.

The CDR3: CASSFRAGEFYNEQFF. The CDR3 DNA reads TGTGCCAGCAGCTTTCGAGCGGGAGAATTCTACAATGAGCAGTTCTTC. The chain couples TRBV7-8 to TRBJ2-1, with 8 bases that match TRBD2. This CDR3 spans 16 amino acids. Per the germline V gene, CDR1 is SGHVS and CDR2 is FQNEAQ. J lost 3 bases, V lost 3 bases, and 7 bases had no gene match.

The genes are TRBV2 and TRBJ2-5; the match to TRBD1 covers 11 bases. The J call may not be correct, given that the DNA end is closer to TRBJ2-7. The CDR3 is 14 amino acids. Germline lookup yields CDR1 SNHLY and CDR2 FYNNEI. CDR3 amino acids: CASHGTGGSYEQYF. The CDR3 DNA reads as TGTGCCAGCCACGGGACAGGGGGCTCCTACGAGCAGTACTTC.